This is a list of T cell receptor beta chains from one sample in a study of OX40 agonist ivuxolimab in advanced cancers. The assay was immunoSEQ multiplex PCR, and TCRdb's table has in-frame clones only and misses some. This table holds tens of thousands of clones, 70% to 80% found once. The source material was CD4+ or CD8+ T cells sorted from blood, sampled in a trial of the OX40 agonist ivuxolimab. The origin of the receptors is an adult with an advanced solid tumor such as melanoma, head and neck, liver or kidney cancer. Each CDR3 is given with its conserved first and last residue. D genes are given only for firm matches. Size values are once, few and many counts, or a class for expanded clones, and some rows have none.

TRBD2	NA	17	TRBV9	TRBJ2-3	CASSAGLAGGKADTQYF	TGTGCCAGCAGCGCCGGACTAGCGGGAGGCAAGGCAGATACGCAGTATTTT
TRBD1	NA	14	TRBV7-8	TRBJ1-1	CASSFLDRGAEAFF	TGTGCCAGCAGCTTTCTTGACAGGGGAGCTGAAGCTTTCTTT
NA	NA	13	TRBV7-2	TRBJ1-1	CASSSWGLTEAFF	TGTGCCAGCAGCTCCTGGGGGCTTACTGAAGCTTTCTTT
NA	NA	13	TRBV28	TRBJ2-2	CASGLITTGELFF	TGTGCCAGCGGGCTCATAACCACCGGGGAGCTGTTTTTT
NA	NA	13	TRBV30	TRBJ1-6	CASYQGENSPLHF	TGTGCCTCCTACCAGGGAGAGAATTCACCCCTCCACTTT
NA	NA	14	TRBV2	TRBJ2-7	CASNSVTRGAEQYF	TGTGCCAGCAACTCGGTCACCCGCGGGGCCGAGCAGTACTTC
TRBD1	NA	13	TRBV7-9	TRBJ2-7	CASSAPRGYEQYF	TGTGCCAGCAGCGCCCCCAGGGGGTACGAGCAGTACTTC
NA	NA	14	TRBV27	TRBJ2-7	CAAGSQTGGYEQYF	TGTGCCGCCGGGTCGCAGACAGGAGGCTACGAGCAGTACTTC
NA	NA	11	TRBV11-2	TRBJ2-7	CASSADYEQYF	TGTGCCAGCAGCGCGGACTACGAGCAGTACTTC
TRBD1	NA	12	TRBV19	TRBJ1-2	CARTTGGYGYTF	TGTGCCAGAACGACAGGGGGCTATGGCTACACCTTC
NA	NA	12	TRBV6-1	TRBJ2-7	CASSTSSHEQYF	TGTGCCAGCAGCACTAGCAGTCACGAGCAGTACTTC
TRBD1	NA	13	TRBV6-5	TRBJ2-7	CASTRDRTYEQYF	TGTGCCAGCACCCGGGACAGAACCTACGAGCAGTACTTC
TRBD2	few	16	TRBV18	TRBJ2-1	CASSWGGLAGYNEQFF	TGTGCCAGCTCATGGGGGGGACTAGCGGGATACAATGAGCAGTTCTTC
NA	few	15	TRBV19	TRBJ1-5	CASSNGAQGGQPQHF	TGTGCCAGTAGTAACGGGGCACAGGGAGGTCAGCCCCAGCATTTT
NA	NA	12	TRBV29-1	TRBJ2-3	CSFGGGTDTQYF	TGCAGCTTTGGGGGCGGGACAGATACGCAGTATTTT
NA	few	16	TRBV11-2	TRBJ2-5	CASSFFFHLYQETQYF	TGTGCCAGCAGCTTCTTTTTCCACCTGTACCAAGAGACCCAGTACTTC
NA	NA	17	TRBV7-8	TRBJ2-1	CASSLVFRLDDDNEQFF	TGTGCCAGCAGCTTAGTTTTCCGACTAGATGACGACAATGAGCAGTTCTTC
TRBD1	once	13	TRBV30	TRBJ1-4	CAWSGRQGAKLFF	TGTGCCTGGAGTGGCAGACAGGGTGCAAAACTGTTTTTT
NA	NA	13	TRBV29-1	TRBJ1-2	CSVGDISDYGYTF	TGCAGCGTGGGGGACATCTCGGACTATGGCTACACCTTC
NA	NA	13	TRBV27	TRBJ2-3	CASSLQTRNTQYF	TGTGCCAGCAGTTTACAAACTAGAAATACGCAGTATTTT
TRBD1	NA	15	TRBV7-9	TRBJ1-4	CASSFQGAGGEKLFF	TGTGCCAGCAGCTTCCAGGGGGCAGGAGGTGAAAAACTGTTTTTT
NA	NA	15	TRBV18	TRBJ2-1	CASSPTNRRSNEQFF	TGTGCCAGCTCACCAACAAACAGGCGATCCAATGAGCAGTTCTTC
NA	NA	15	TRBV4-3	TRBJ1-1	CASSQVYPGGTEAFF	TGCGCCAGCAGCCAAGTTTACCCGGGAGGTACTGAAGCTTTCTTT
NA	few	15	TRBV19	TRBJ2-5	CASSIAGGPQETQYF	TGTGCCAGTAGTATAGCGGGCGGACCCCAAGAGACCCAGTACTTC
NA	NA	13	TRBV5-1	TRBJ2-7	CASSSGLNYEQYF	TGCGCCAGCAGCTCGGGACTCAACTACGAGCAGTACTTC
NA	NA	14	TRBV10-3	TRBJ1-1	CAISEGQVNTEAFF	TGTGCCATCAGTGAAGGACAAGTGAACACTGAAGCTTTCTTT
NA	NA	15	TRBV9	TRBJ2-3	CASSVQGHQADTQYF	TGTGCCAGCAGCGTTCAGGGACACCAGGCAGATACGCAGTATTTT
NA	NA	16	TRBV28	TRBJ1-4	CASSIASGIDSEKLFF	TGTGCCAGCAGTATCGCCTCAGGGATTGATAGTGAAAAACTGTTTTTT
TRBD1	NA	15	TRBV7-2	TRBJ1-2	CASSLEGRGLYGYTF	TGTGCCAGCAGCTTAGAGGGCAGGGGGCTCTATGGCTACACCTTC
TRBD1	NA	13	TRBV30	TRBJ2-7	CAWSTGGSYEQYF	TGTGCCTGGAGTACAGGGGGGTCCTACGAGCAGTACTTC
NA	NA	16	TRBV6-5	TRBJ1-6	CASSWTDSSYNSPLHF	TGTGCCAGCAGTTGGACAGACAGCTCCTATAATTCACCCCTCCACTTT
NA	once	11	TRBV6-5	TRBJ1-1	CASSWFQEAFF	TGTGCCAGCAGTTGGTTCCAGGAAGCTTTCTTT
TRBD2	medium-sized	13	TRBV27	TRBJ2-7	CASKTSGSYEQYF	TGTGCCAGCAAGACTAGCGGGAGCTACGAGCAGTACTTC
TRBD2	few	16	TRBV14	TRBJ2-7	CASSQTGTSGNYEQYF	TGTGCCAGCAGCCAAACGGGGACTAGCGGGAACTACGAGCAGTACTTC
NA	NA	16	TRBV18	TRBJ2-3	CASSYLGTGGTDTQYF	TGTGCCAGCTCCTATCTCGGGACCGGAGGGACAGATACGCAGTATTTT
NA	few	18	TRBV19	TRBJ1-1	CASSITVWGKIRHTEAFF	TGTGCCAGTAGTATAACGGTGTGGGGGAAAATCCGGCACACTGAAGCTTTCTTT
TRBD1	NA	18	TRBV5-1	TRBJ2-2	CASSRSPQGAPDTGELFF	TGCGCCAGCAGTAGGTCCCCCCAGGGGGCGCCGGACACCGGGGAGCTGTTTTTT
NA	once	13	TRBV7-9	TRBJ1-5	CAGSLGANQPQHF	TGTGCCGGCAGCTTAGGGGCCAATCAGCCCCAGCATTTT
NA	NA	16	TRBV15	TRBJ2-1	CATSRSEGSGYNEQFF	TGTGCCACCAGCAGAAGCGAGGGTTCGGGTTACAATGAGCAGTTCTTC
NA	once	15	TRBV30	TRBJ1-5	CAWSRQGGSNQPQHF	TGTGCCTGGAGTCGGCAGGGAGGTAGCAATCAGCCCCAGCATTTT
NA	NA	14	TRBV9	TRBJ2-5	CASSVLGSGETQYF	TGTGCCAGCAGCGTACTAGGATCTGGTGAGACCCAGTACTTC
TRBD2	NA	18	TRBV4-1	TRBJ2-6	CASSQVPAGGSGANVLTF	TGCGCCAGCAGCCAAGTTCCAGCGGGGGGCTCTGGGGCCAACGTCCTGACTTTC
NA	NA	13	TRBV10-1	TRBJ2-3	CASPAPSTDTQYF	TGCGCCAGCCCAGCTCCGTCCACAGATACGCAGTATTTT
NA	NA	15	TRBV29-1	TRBJ2-7	CSVWGSENENYEQYF	TGCAGCGTCTGGGGGTCGGAGAACGAAAACTACGAGCAGTACTTC
TRBD1	NA	15	TRBV4-3	TRBJ2-1	CASSRRQGTLNEQFF	TGCGCCAGCAGCCGCCGACAGGGGACGCTCAATGAGCAGTTCTTC
NA	once	13	TRBV30	TRBJ1-2	CAWSVLGRDGYTF	TGTGCCTGGAGTGTCTTGGGCAGGGATGGCTACACCTTC
TRBD1	NA	15	TRBV5-1	TRBJ2-7	CASSSGGTGGNEQYF	TGCGCCAGCAGCTCAGGCGGGACAGGGGGAAACGAGCAGTACTTC
TRBD1	NA	17	TRBV19	TRBJ1-2	CASSIKGTGTITYGYTF	TGTGCCAGTAGTATAAAAGGGACAGGGACGATTACTTATGGCTACACCTTC
NA	NA	15	TRBV18	TRBJ1-4	CASSPPTAQGEKLFF	TGTGCCAGCTCACCCCCGACGGCCCAAGGGGAAAAACTGTTTTTT
NA	NA	10	TRBV6-6	TRBJ2-7	CASRDHEQYF	TGTGCCAGCAGGGACCACGAGCAGTACTTC
NA	few	16	TRBV28	TRBJ1-3	CASSLGRSLNGNTIYF	TGTGCCAGCAGTTTAGGTAGGAGCCTAAATGGAAACACCATATATTTT
NA	NA	13	TRBV27	TRBJ2-7	CASSFGRTYEQYF	TGTGCCAGCAGTTTCGGTAGAACCTACGAGCAGTACTTC
NA	NA	11	TRBV5-4	TRBJ2-1	CASSNRALQFF	TGTGCCAGCAGCAACCGGGCCCTTCAGTTCTTC
TRBD1	few	16	TRBV2	TRBJ2-7	CASSVGQWGTIYEQYF	TGTGCCAGCAGTGTGGGACAGTGGGGAACGATCTACGAGCAGTACTTC
TRBD1	NA	15	TRBV9	TRBJ1-5	CASSAGTGTIQPQHF	TGTGCCAGCAGCGCCGGGACAGGGACCATTCAGCCCCAGCATTTT
TRBD1	NA	15	TRBV18	TRBJ2-3	CASSPETGVTDTQYF	TGTGCCAGCTCACCGGAAACAGGGGTGACAGATACGCAGTATTTT
NA	NA	16	TRBV4-2	TRBJ1-4	CASSPKDKGRYEKLFF	TGTGCCAGCAGCCCAAAAGACAAGGGAAGATACGAAAAACTGTTTTTT
NA	NA	15	TRBV7-8	TRBJ2-2	CASSPSRTNTGELFF	TGTGCCAGCAGCCCCTCCAGGACGAACACCGGGGAGCTGTTTTTT